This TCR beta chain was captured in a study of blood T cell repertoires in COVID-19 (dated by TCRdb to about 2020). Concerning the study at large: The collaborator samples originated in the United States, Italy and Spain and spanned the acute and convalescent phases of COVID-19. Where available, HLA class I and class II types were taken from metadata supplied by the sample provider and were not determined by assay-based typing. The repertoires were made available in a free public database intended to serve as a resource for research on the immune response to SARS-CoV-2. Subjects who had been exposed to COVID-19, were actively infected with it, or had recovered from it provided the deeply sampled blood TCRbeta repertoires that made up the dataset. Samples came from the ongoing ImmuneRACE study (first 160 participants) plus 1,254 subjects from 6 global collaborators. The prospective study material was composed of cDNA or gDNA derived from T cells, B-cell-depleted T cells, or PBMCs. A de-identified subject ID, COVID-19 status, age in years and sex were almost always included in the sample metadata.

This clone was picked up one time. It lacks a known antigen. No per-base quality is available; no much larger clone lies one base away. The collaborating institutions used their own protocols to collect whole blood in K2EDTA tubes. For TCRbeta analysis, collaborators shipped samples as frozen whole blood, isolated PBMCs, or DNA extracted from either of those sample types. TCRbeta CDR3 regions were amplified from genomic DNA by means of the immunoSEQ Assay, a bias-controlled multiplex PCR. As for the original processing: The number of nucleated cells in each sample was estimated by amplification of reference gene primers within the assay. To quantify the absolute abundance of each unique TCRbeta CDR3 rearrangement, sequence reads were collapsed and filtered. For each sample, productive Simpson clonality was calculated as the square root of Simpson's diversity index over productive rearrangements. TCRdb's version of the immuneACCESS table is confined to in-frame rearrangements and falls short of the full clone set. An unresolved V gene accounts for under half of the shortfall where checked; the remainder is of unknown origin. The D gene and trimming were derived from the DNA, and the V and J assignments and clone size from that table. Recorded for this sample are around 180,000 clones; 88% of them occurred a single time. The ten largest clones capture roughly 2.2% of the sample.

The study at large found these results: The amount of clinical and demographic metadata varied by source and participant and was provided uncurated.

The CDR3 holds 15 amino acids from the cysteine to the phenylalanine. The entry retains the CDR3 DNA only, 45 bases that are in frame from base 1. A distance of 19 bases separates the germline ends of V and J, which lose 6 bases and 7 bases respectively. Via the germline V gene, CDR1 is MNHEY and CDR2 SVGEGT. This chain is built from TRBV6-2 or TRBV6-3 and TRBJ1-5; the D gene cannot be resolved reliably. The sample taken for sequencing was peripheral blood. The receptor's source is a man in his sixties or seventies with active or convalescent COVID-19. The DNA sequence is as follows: TGTGCCAGCAGCTTCGACGTTGCTTGGCGGCAGCCCCAGCATTTT. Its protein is CASSFDVAWRQPQHF.